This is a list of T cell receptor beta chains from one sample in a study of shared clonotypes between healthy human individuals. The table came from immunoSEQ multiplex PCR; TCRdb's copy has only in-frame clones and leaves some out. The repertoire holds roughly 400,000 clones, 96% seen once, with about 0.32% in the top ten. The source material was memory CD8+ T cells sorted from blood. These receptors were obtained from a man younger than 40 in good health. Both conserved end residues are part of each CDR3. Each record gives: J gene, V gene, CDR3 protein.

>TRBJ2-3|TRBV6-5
CASSYEGATQYF
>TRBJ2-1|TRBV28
CAALTWGRDEQFF
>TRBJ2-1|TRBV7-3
CASSLNPGRDRVYNEQFF
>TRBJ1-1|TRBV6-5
CASTTTGREAFF
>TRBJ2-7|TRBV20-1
CSAREGAEQYF
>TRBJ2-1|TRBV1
CTSSPRRRRTYNEQFF
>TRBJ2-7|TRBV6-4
CASSDSSSILAPYEQYF
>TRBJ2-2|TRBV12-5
CASGWNSGTPPNTGELFF
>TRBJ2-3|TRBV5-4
CASSPGTGLADTQYF
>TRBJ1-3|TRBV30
CAWTGLARSPGNTIYF
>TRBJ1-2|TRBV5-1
CASRGQSSDGYTF
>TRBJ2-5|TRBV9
CASSVTSGRRYQETQYF
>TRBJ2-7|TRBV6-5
CASSYRLEQYF
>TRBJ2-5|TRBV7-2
CASSLGLDETQYF
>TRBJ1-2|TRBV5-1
CASSLERIYGYTF
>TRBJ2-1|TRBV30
CAWSKSNPNEQFF
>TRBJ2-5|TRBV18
CASSPQTGGLEETQYF
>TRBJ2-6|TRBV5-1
CASSSTGAGANVLTF
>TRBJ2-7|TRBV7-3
CASSLTGGRAADEQYF
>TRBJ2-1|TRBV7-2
CASSFFRGAYNEQFF